The clone carrying this T cell receptor (beta chain) was picked up a small number of times. The sample originates from a study of blood T cell repertoires in COVID-19. Whole-study context: Collection of acute and convalescent COVID-19 samples took place in the United States, Italy and Spain. T cells, B-cell-depleted T cells, or PBMCs supplied cDNA or gDNA.

Original data processing: It was from reference gene primer amplification that nucleated cell counts were estimated. The protocol was immunoSEQ multiplex PCR, while the TCRdb copy is restricted to in-frame clones and leaves out a portion. V and J calls and clone size are given by that table; D and trimming were obtained from the DNA. The sample holds roughly 450,000 clones, around 90% seen once. Recruitment covered about two dozen US areas and drew participants whose ages spanned about 18 to 95 years. CDR1 and CDR2 from the germline V gene are KGHSH and LQKENI. The CDR3 totals 17 residues. The V and J ends lost 6 bases and 0 bases respectively, with 17 bases between them.

Sequenced input: PBMCs or T cells enriched from blood (not recorded which). The chain couples TRBV18 to TRBJ1-4; D is ambiguous. This receptor was obtained from a man aged 18 to 30 who had recovered from COVID-19. The CDR3: CASSRRGLSATNEKLFF. CDR3 in DNA: TGTGCCAGCTCCCGTCGGGGTCTATCCGCAACTAATGAAAAACTGTTTTTT.